Listed here are 29 T cell receptor beta chains from one sample, sequenced in a study of T cells after yellow fever vaccination. TCRdb passed the 5' RACE reads through MiXCR, listing each CDR3 protein once. The profile shows around 300,000 distinct CDR3 sequences, approximately 4.5% of them singletons. The sample consisted of PBMCs, taken 15 days after the yellow fever booster vaccination. These receptors all stem from a man between 18 and 35 years old who received the YFV17D yellow fever vaccine.

This clonotype has more than one count but fewer than ten. This chain joins TRBV6-2 or TRBV6-3 and TRBJ1-5; D might be TRBD1 (5 bases). CDR3 length equals 20 residues. Between the trimmed V and J ends, which lost 3 bases and 4 bases, there was a span of 28 bases. Germline assignment: CDR1 MNHEY and CDR2 SVGEGT. CDR3 sequence (DNA): TGTGCCAGCAGTTATGAGCTTGGGGCCGTGGGCTGGAGGCTAAATCAGCCCCAGCATTTT. This encodes CASSYELGAVGWRLNQPQHF.

This clonotype was observed many times. V and J are TRBV6-5 and TRBJ2-5; D might be TRBD1 or TRBD2, each matching 7 bases. V was clipped by 0 bases and J by 4 bases, with 12 bases between them. There are 15 residues in the CDR3. Per germline, CDR1 MNHEY and CDR2 SVGAGI. The CDR3 coding sequence is TGTGCCAGCAGTTACTCTGGGGAGGGGGCAGAGACCCAGTACTTC. Amino acid sequence: CASSYSGEGAETQYF.

In its sample, this clonotype was seen many times. The V gene is TRBV7-2, the J gene TRBJ2-5; D is possibly TRBD2 (7 bases). V was cut by 8 bases and J by 5 bases, with 12 bases left in between. The V gene's germline CDR1 is SGHTA and CDR2 FQGNSA. This CDR3 is 12 amino acids long. CDR3 nucleotides: TGTGCCAGCCGGGGGGCCAGTGAGACCCAGTACTTC. It encodes CASRGASETQYF.

Many counts were recorded for this clonotype. The rearrangement joins TRBV6-2 or TRBV6-3 to TRBJ2-5, with D tentatively TRBD1 (6 bases). V was pared by 0 bases and J by 9 bases, with 17 bases between. There are 15 residues in the CDR3. Germline loops: CDR1 MNHEY, CDR2 SVGEGT. This chain's CDR3 is CASSYSNVGAMAQYF. In DNA, the CDR3 is TGTGCCAGCAGTTACTCGAACGTGGGGGCGATGGCCCAGTACTTC.

The chain combines TRBV4-3 with TRBJ2-1, with D perhaps TRBD2 (6 bases). This CDR3 is 17 amino acids long. Per the germline V gene, CDR1 is LGHNA and CDR2 is YSLEER. With 0 bases removed from V and 2 bases from J, the gap between germline ends came to 14 bases. CDR3: CASSQDPEDYPYNEQFF. In nucleotides, the CDR3 is TGCGCCAGCAGCCAAGATCCCGAGGACTACCCCTACAATGAGCAGTTCTTC.

This clonotype was observed many times. The chain combines TRBV6-6 with TRBJ2-2, with TRBD2 as a possible D gene (7 bases). The CDR3 is made up of 15 amino acids. The ends were cut back, 5 bases at V and 6 bases at J, with 16 bases in the middle. The germline V gene has CDR1 MNHNY and CDR2 SVGAGI (reference sequence). CDR3 in DNA: TGTGCCAGCAGTACCCACTTAGGGGGGGCCGGGGAGCTGTTTTTT. This gives the protein CASSTHLGGAGELFF.

The sample holds many counts of this clonotype. The chain recombines TRBV24-1 with TRBJ2-5; 7 nucleotides align to TRBD2. V trimming: 3 bases; J trimming: 5 bases; junction bases outside the gene matches: 8. The germline gives CDR1 KGHDR, CDR2 SFDVKD. CDR3 size: 15 residues. The CDR3 coding sequence is TGTGCCACCAGTGATCGGCAGGGAGGGGTGGAGACCCAGTACTTC. It yields the protein CATSDRQGGVETQYF.

Concerning this clonotype itself: At one end the junction does not follow the germline gene, possibly because of a read error. The chain uses TRBV20-1 and TRBJ1-2; the D gene is possibly TRBD1 (5 bases). There are 11 residues in the CDR3. Germline V gives CDR1 DFQATT, CDR2 SNEGSKA (reference sequence). This CDR3 reads CSARGRQAQYF. The CDR3, as DNA: TGCAGTGCTAGGGGGCGGCAGGCCCAATACTTC.

Ten or more counts support this clonotype. This chain links TRBV4-3 with TRBJ1-6; no clear D. Germline CDR1 and CDR2: LGHNA and YSLEER. The CDR3 covers 14 residues. Trimming cost V 4 bases and J 5 bases, with 9 bases left between them. As DNA, the CDR3 is TGCGCCAGCAGCCCGGGTGAGGATAATTCACCCCTCCACTTT. Protein: CASSPGEDNSPLHF.

This clonotype was counted only a few times. V is TRBV7-2 and J is TRBJ2-3; 8 bases fit TRBD1. The CDR3 sequence is 16 residues long. The V gene's germline CDR1 is SGHTA and CDR2 FQGNSA. J lost 0 bases, V lost 6 bases, and 8 bases had no gene match. The CDR3 reads CASSSPDRASTDTQYF. The CDR3, as DNA: TGTGCCAGCAGTTCTCCGGACAGGGCTAGCACAGATACGCAGTATTTT.

The chain is built from TRBV5-1 and TRBJ2-5; D remains ambiguous. Germline loops: CDR1 SGHRS, CDR2 YFSETQ. This CDR3 contains 12 residues. Trimming pared 4 bases from V and 2 bases from J, leaving 6 bases between. CDR3 sequence reads: CASSKGQETQYF. The DNA for the CDR3 is TGCGCCAGCAGCAAAGGGCAAGAGACCCAGTACTTC.

This clonotype has a count of ten or more. J is TRBJ1-1 and V is TRBV6-6, with no clear D. The CDR3 loop spans 14 amino acids. Trimming left V 4 bases short and J 5 bases short, with 14 bases between. Germline V CDR1 and CDR2: MNHNY, SVGAGI (reference sequence). This CDR3 reads CASSWRGLGTEAFF. Written as DNA, the CDR3 is TGTGCCAGCAGTTGGCGCGGTCTGGGGACTGAAGCTTTCTTT.

This chain links TRBV6-5 with TRBJ2-1; 7 bases map to TRBD1. The CDR3 consists of 14 residues. V was pared by 6 bases and J by 4 bases, with 6 bases of the junction left unmatched. Germline V lookup: CDR1 MNHEY, CDR2 SVGAGI. The CDR3 DNA sequence: TGTGCCAGCAGAATAGGACAGGCTTACAATGAGCAGTTCTTC. Translated, it gives CASRIGQAYNEQFF.

This clonotype has at least ten counts. The chain links TRBV4-1 to TRBJ2-7, with 9 bases fitting TRBD2. The CDR3 length is 12 residues. Losses at the gene ends were 3 bases for V and 6 bases for J; bases not matched to a gene: 0. The germline V gene has CDR1 MGHRA and CDR2 YSYEKL. The CDR3 DNA follows: TGCGCCAGCAGCCAGGGACTAGCCGAGCAGTACTTC. Amino acid sequence: CASSQGLAEQYF.

This clonotype was counted at least ten times. The chain uses TRBV30 and TRBJ1-5; D not certain. The germline gives CDR1 GTSNPN, CDR2 SVGIG (reference sequence). The length of the CDR3 is 13 residues. Trimming shortened V by 5 bases and J by 4 bases, and 12 bases separated the two germline ends. The CDR3: CAWARQENQPQHF. CDR3 coding DNA: TGTGCCTGGGCAAGACAAGAGAATCAGCCCCAGCATTTT.

This clonotype has more than one count but fewer than ten. This chain links TRBV4-3 with TRBJ2-6; possibly TRBD2 for D (7 bases). V was pared by 1 base and J by 4 bases, with 23 bases between. Germline lookup yields CDR1 LGHNA and CDR2 YSLEER. The CDR3 extends over 20 amino acids. The CDR3 loop reads CASSQVQGGGLTTGANVLTF. The DNA for the CDR3 is TGCGCCAGCAGCCAAGTCCAAGGCGGGGGCCTGACCACCGGGGCCAACGTCCTGACTTTC.

At least ten counts were recorded for this clonotype. The chain couples TRBV7-3 to TRBJ2-3; 8 nucleotides align to TRBD2. V trimming: 2 bases; J trimming: 2 bases; junction bases outside the gene matches: 3. Germline assignment: CDR1 SGHTA and CDR2 FQGTGA. The CDR3 is 15 residues long. The DNA for the CDR3 is TGTGCCAGCAGCTTATCGGGGGGGACCACAGATACGCAGTATTTT. Protein sequence: CASSLSGGTTDTQYF.

This clonotype was observed many times. This chain links TRBV7-8 with TRBJ2-5, with D possibly being TRBD2 (5 bases). Germline loops: CDR1 SGHVS, CDR2 FQNEAQ. With 1 base removed from V and 1 base from J, the gap between germline ends came to 10 bases. The CDR3 has 15 residues. CDR3 bases: TGTGCCAGCAGCTTAGGGCCGGGGTTCCAAGAGACCCAGTACTTC. Translation: CASSLGPGFQETQYF.

This clonotype occurred many times. The J gene is TRBJ2-3, the V gene TRBV20-1; TRBD2 agrees at 8 bases. The CDR3 is 14 residues long. V was clipped by 2 bases and J by 2 bases; unmatched bases: 3. Germline-derived CDR1 and CDR2 are DFQATT and SNEGSKA (reference sequence). The CDR3 DNA follows: TGCAGTGCTAGACGGGGGGGCTTCACAGATACGCAGTATTTT. Protein: CSARRGGFTDTQYF.

This clonotype was observed many times. This chain joins TRBV11-2 and TRBJ2-1; TRBD2 matches 7 bases. The J segment lost 4 bases and the V segment lost 5 bases, leaving 11 bases of the junction unmatched. This CDR3 region has 16 residues. The germline gives CDR1 SGHAT, CDR2 FQNNGV. This CDR3 reads CASSPIRGEPYNEQFF. Here the CDR3 DNA reads TGTGCCAGCAGCCCAATCCGGGGGGAACCTTACAATGAGCAGTTCTTC. Variable domain in full (rest from reference TRBV11-2 and TRBJ2-1): EAGVAQSPRYKIIEKRQSVAFWCNPISGHATLYWYQQILGQGPKLLIQFQNNGVVDDSQLPKDRFSAERLKGVDSTLKIQPAKLEDSAVYLCASSPIRGEPYNEQFFGPGTRLTVL.

This chain connects TRBV4-2 to TRBJ2-1, with 8 bases matching TRBD2. The germline gives CDR1 LGHNA, CDR2 YNFKEQ. Trimming removed 1 base from V and 0 bases from J; junction bases left unmatched: 2. The CDR3 runs to 16 residues. The chain's CDR3 is CASSQGSGGSYNEQFF. The DNA for the CDR3 is TGTGCCAGCAGCCAAGGCAGCGGGGGCTCCTACAATGAGCAGTTCTTC.

This clonotype has a count of ten or more. The chain links TRBV6-5 to TRBJ1-1, with D possibly being TRBD1 (6 bases). The CDR3 is 13 amino acids. The ends were cut back, 0 bases at V and 9 bases at J, with 11 bases in the middle. Germline values: CDR1 MNHEY, CDR2 SVGAGI. The CDR3, as DNA: TGTGCCAGCAGTTACTCCGGCAGGGGCCAAGCTTTCTTT. This encodes CASSYSGRGQAFF.

The table lists this clonotype with many counts. The chain combines TRBV7-9 with TRBJ1-2; no reliable D call. Trimming removed 3 bases at V and 4 bases at J, with 15 bases between. In germline, CDR1 is SEHNR, CDR2 FQNEAQ (reference sequence). The CDR3 is 15 amino acids. In DNA, the CDR3 is TGTGCCAGCAGCTTTACCCGAGGCCATACCTATGGCTACACCTTC. This translates into CASSFTRGHTYGYTF.

This chain's CDR3 is CASSARPTATGELFF. CDR3 bases: TGTGCCAGCAGCGCCCGACCTACAGCCACCGGGGAGCTGTTTTTT. The chain carries TRBV11-2 and TRBJ2-2; D call uncertain. The CDR3 totals 15 residues. The V and J ends lost 5 bases and 4 bases respectively, with 14 bases between them. Germline V gene lookup returns CDR1 SGHAT and CDR2 FQNNGV.

This clonotype occurred many times. The chain is built from TRBV4-3 and TRBJ1-1; no clear D gene. Between the trimmed V and J ends, which lost 0 bases and 7 bases, there was a span of 15 bases. Germline V lookup: CDR1 LGHNA, CDR2 YSLEER. The CDR3 consists of 15 residues. CDR3 DNA sequence: TGCGCCAGCAGCCAAGATATTTCTGGGAGCAGTGAAGCTTTCTTT. Residues: CASSQDISGSSEAFF.

This clonotype was detected ten times or more. This chain joins TRBV4-1 and TRBJ2-4, with D tentatively TRBD1 (6 bases). The CDR3 is 18 residues long. Germline V gene lookup returns CDR1 MGHRA and CDR2 YSYEKL. Trimming took 1 base from V and 0 from J, leaving 16 bases between them. CDR3 region: CASSQVIGQSLAKNIQYF. DNA for the CDR3: TGCGCCAGCAGCCAAGTTATAGGACAGTCTTTAGCCAAAAACATTCAGTACTTC.

This clonotype occurred many times. This chain connects TRBV29-1 to TRBJ2-3; D may be TRBD1 (5 bases). CDR3 length: 13 amino acids. The germline V gene encodes CDR1 SQVTM and CDR2 ANQGSEA. With 3 bases removed from V and 3 bases from J, the gap between germline ends came to 10 bases. The CDR3 coding sequence is TGCAGCGTTGACAGGGCTGGGACAGATACGCAGTATTTT. Its translation is CSVDRAGTDTQYF.

The chain carries TRBV12-3 or TRBV12-4 and TRBJ2-3, with a possible D match to TRBD2 (7 bases). The length of the CDR3 is 14 residues. V was pared by 7 bases and J by 7 bases, with 18 bases between. CDR3 coding DNA: TGTGCCAGCACCCTTCGAGGGGGAGGGAATACGCAGTATTTT. This translates into CASTLRGGGNTQYF.

This clonotype came up a few times. The rearrangement joins TRBV24-1 to TRBJ2-7, with TRBD1 identical over 7 bases. Germline V lookup: CDR1 KGHDR, CDR2 SFDVKD. The CDR3 extends over 16 amino acids. J was trimmed by 3 bases and V by 1 base; bases with no gene match: 8. The CDR3 nucleotides are TGTGCCACCAGTGATTTTGCGACAGGGACCCACTACGAGCAGTACTTC. Translated: CATSDFATGTHYEQYF.